A single sample is the source of the 11 T cell receptor beta chains below, sequenced in a study of radiation and T cells in renal cell carcinoma. Time point defined: blood 4 weeks post-SBRT, at nephrectomy. Treatment described: 15 Gy SBRT to primary tumor, nephrectomy 4 weeks later. Produced via immunoSEQ multiplex PCR; TCRdb's table is partial and in-frame only. Of around 100,000 clones detected, around 80% appear once; the ten largest clones hold approximately 6.9%. The sequenced sample was blood, obtained from a patient whose treatment included radiotherapy and nephrectomy. All receptors come from a man in his sixties with renal cell carcinoma.

V gene TRBV27 combines with J gene TRBJ2-7, with TRBD2 matching over 7 bases. Germline loops: CDR1 MNHEY, CDR2 SMNVEV (reference sequence). The CDR3 consists of 13 residues. V gave up 5 bases and J gave up 2 bases; unmatched junction bases: 3. The CDR3 sequence is CASSVGGAYEQYF. The CDR3 region has the DNA TGTGCCAGCAGTGTTGGGGGGGCCTACGAGCAGTACTTC.

The rearrangement joins TRBV5-1 to TRBJ2-3; TRBD2 might be the D (6 bases). Germline V gives CDR1 SGHRS, CDR2 YFSETQ. There are 15 residues in the CDR3. Trimming shortened V by 2 bases and J by 2 bases, and 12 bases separated the two germline ends. The CDR3 nucleotides read TGCGCCAGCAGCTTCTCTAGCGACGTCACAGATACGCAGTATTTT. Amino acid sequence: CASSFSSDVTDTQYF.

The chain recombines TRBV2 with TRBJ1-1; D unclear. Germline loops: CDR1 SNHLY, CDR2 FYNNEI. The CDR3 contains 13 residues. Trimming pared 9 bases from V and 1 base from J, leaving 12 bases between. The CDR3: CASRVPPNTEAFF. CDR3 sequence (DNA): TGTGCCAGTCGGGTTCCGCCGAACACTGAAGCTTTCTTT. Complete variable domain (other parts from reference TRBV2 and TRBJ1-1): EPEVTQTPSHQVTQMGQEVILRCVPISNHLYFYWYRQILGQKVEFLVSFYNNEISEKSEIFDDQFSVERPDGSNFTLKIRSTKLEDSAMYFCASRVPPNTEAFFGQGTRLTVV.

The chain is built from TRBV7-9 and TRBJ2-5; 7 bases agree with TRBD1. V shed 5 bases and J 5 bases; nucleotides not matched to a gene: 11. This CDR3 contains 15 residues. CDR1 and CDR2 from the germline V gene are SEHNR and FQNEAQ (reference sequence). CDR3 protein: CASSPVTGWRETQYF. The CDR3 bases are TGTGCCAGCAGCCCTGTGACAGGGTGGCGGGAGACCCAGTACTTC.

This rearrangement joins TRBV5-1 to TRBJ1-2; TRBD1 aligns across 11 bases. The CDR3 covers 18 residues. J gave up 8 bases and V 6 bases, and 21 bases lay outside the gene matches. Germline values: CDR1 SGHRS, CDR2 YFSETQ. CDR3 in amino acids: CASKLDAQGTGGREGYTF. The CDR3, as DNA: TGCGCCAGCAAGCTAGACGCCCAGGGGACAGGGGGGAGAGAAGGCTACACCTTC.

The rearrangement joins TRBV4-2 to TRBJ1-4, with 10 positions matching TRBD1. CDR1 is LGHNA and CDR2 is YNFKEQ in the germline V gene. The CDR3 covers 15 residues. V was clipped by 5 bases and J by 6 bases; unmatched bases: 6. As DNA, the CDR3 is TGTGCCAGCAGCGATACCGGGACAGGGGATGAAAAACTGTTTTTT. Translated: CASSDTGTGDEKLFF.

The chain uses TRBV4-1 and TRBJ2-3; 10 bases match TRBD2. Germline V gene data show CDR1 as MGHRA and CDR2 as YSYEKL. V dropped 2 bases and J dropped 5; count of bases not matched to a gene: 10. This CDR3 spans 17 amino acids. The CDR3 nucleotides are TGCGCCAGCAGCCAAAGGAGAGAGCGGGAGGGGATAGATACGCAGTATTTT. Its protein product is CASSQRREREGIDTQYF.

The CDR3 here is CSIARVRGDEQYF. In nucleotides, the CDR3 is TGCAGCATTGCCCGTGTCCGGGGGGACGAGCAGTACTTC. The gene calls are TRBV29-1 and TRBJ2-7, with 7 bases lining up with TRBD2. This CDR3 is 13 amino acids long. V was pared by 8 bases and J by 5 bases, with 12 bases of the junction left unmatched. The germline CDR1 and CDR2 sequences are SQVTM and ANQGSEA.

The rearrangement joins TRBV27 to TRBJ2-7; TRBD2 agrees at 14 bases. Germline assignment: CDR1 MNHEY and CDR2 SMNVEV (reference sequence). The CDR3 is 17 residues long. With V trimmed by 4 bases and J by 4 bases, 9 bases remained unmatched. The CDR3 reads CASSSRGLAGVGYEQYF. The CDR3 DNA is TGTGCCAGCAGTTCCAGGGGACTAGCGGGAGTCGGGTACGAGCAGTACTTC.

The rearrangement uses TRBV4-1 and TRBJ2-3; D is unresolved. This CDR3 region has 16 residues. The germline V and J ends were trimmed by 0 bases and 2 bases, with 12 bases remaining between them. In germline, CDR1 is MGHRA, CDR2 YSYEKL. Written as DNA, the CDR3 is TGCGCCAGCAGCCAAGACTACAGAGGAAACACAGATACGCAGTATTTT. Its translation is CASSQDYRGNTDTQYF.

The chain links TRBV28 to TRBJ1-2, with a tentative D call TRBD1 (6 bases). Trimming cost V 4 bases and J 4 bases, with 13 bases left between them. Per the germline V gene, CDR1 is MDHEN and CDR2 is SYDVKM. This CDR3 has 14 residues. The CDR3 loop is CASSSQGGGYGYTF. CDR3 in DNA: TGTGCCAGCAGTTCACAGGGAGGGGGCTATGGCTACACCTTC.